This TCR beta chain was found in a study of blood T cell repertoires in COVID-19. Study-level background: Sample material is recorded as cDNA or gDNA derived from T cells, B-cell-depleted T cells, or PBMCs.

Method: immunoSEQ multiplex PCR; TCRdb's copy keeps in-frame clones and lacks some. The sample has tens of thousands of clones; 91% are singletons. CDR1 is LGHDT, CDR2 YNNKEL, per germline (reference sequence). This CDR3 region has 16 residues. J lost 0 bases, V lost 0 bases, and 5 bases had no gene match. The gene calls are TRBV3-1 (or the pseudogene TRBV3-2) and TRBJ2-7; 7 bases fit TRBD1. The sequence came from a human donor in a cohort sampled during active COVID-19. The sequencing input was peripheral blood. CDR3 sequence (DNA): TGTGCCAGCAGCCAAGATAGGGCAGGGGGCTCCTACGAGCAGTACTTC. Amino acids: CASSQDRAGGSYEQYF.